The rows below give T cell receptor beta chains drawn from one sample of a study of blood T cell repertoires in COVID-19. Some clones are missing from TCRdb's copy, which holds only in-frame ones; the method was immunoSEQ multiplex PCR. The table lists some 490,000 clones, 88% of them singletons. The sequencing input was PBMCs or T cells enriched from blood (not recorded which). These TCRs come from a woman in her sixties or seventies who had recovered from COVID-19. Both conserved end residues are part of each CDR3. Fields, in order: clone size, J gene, V gene, D gene, CDR3 DNA, CDR3 protein. A D gene is named only where the DNA matches it firmly. Size is stated for part of the rows, as once, few or many counts, or as a class when the clone is expanded.

abundance: NA
j_gene: TRBJ1-2
v_gene: TRBV12-5
d_gene: NA
CDR3nt: TGTGCTAGTGGTTTCGGGGTAGGTGGCTACACCTTC
CDR3aa: CASGFGVGGYTF

abundance: NA
j_gene: TRBJ2-5
v_gene: TRBV10-3
d_gene: TRBD2
CDR3nt: TGTGCCATCAGCCCTCTAGCGGGGGTAGAGACCCAGTACTTC
CDR3aa: CAISPLAGVETQYF

abundance: NA
j_gene: TRBJ2-7
v_gene: TRBV10-3
d_gene: TRBD2
CDR3nt: TGTGCCATCAGGGGGACTAGCGGGTACGAGCAGTACTTC
CDR3aa: CAIRGTSGYEQYF

abundance: NA
j_gene: TRBJ1-6
v_gene: TRBV3-1/TRBV3-2
d_gene: NA
CDR3nt: TGTGCCAGCAGCCAAGTGCAGGGCTTCGGAAATTCACCCCTCCACTTT
CDR3aa: CASSQVQGFGNSPLHF

abundance: NA
j_gene: TRBJ2-5
v_gene: TRBV5-1
d_gene: TRBD2
CDR3nt: TGCGCCAGCAGCTTAATTCTAGCGGGGGAAGAGACCCAGTACTTC
CDR3aa: CASSLILAGEETQYF

abundance: NA
j_gene: TRBJ2-1
v_gene: TRBV10-1
d_gene: TRBD2
CDR3nt: TGCGCCAGCAGTGAGTGGGAGGGTGGGGAGCAGTTCTTC
CDR3aa: CASSEWEGGEQFF

abundance: NA
j_gene: TRBJ2-5
v_gene: TRBV25-1
d_gene: NA
CDR3nt: TGTGCCAGCAGTCCTAGTTTGGGTTGGCGAGAGACCCAGTACTTC
CDR3aa: CASSPSLGWRETQYF

abundance: few
j_gene: TRBJ2-3
v_gene: TRBV5-6
d_gene: NA
CDR3nt: TGTGCCAGCTTAGGCCGAGCGGATACGCAGTATTTT
CDR3aa: CASLGRADTQYF

abundance: NA
j_gene: TRBJ1-2
v_gene: TRBV6-5
d_gene: NA
CDR3nt: TGTGCCAGCAGAGCAGGGAAAGAGTATGGCTACACCTTC
CDR3aa: CASRAGKEYGYTF

abundance: NA
j_gene: TRBJ2-4
v_gene: TRBV5-6
d_gene: TRBD1
CDR3nt: TGTGCCAGCAGCTCGGGGGGACAGGGCGAAGACATTCAGTACTTC
CDR3aa: CASSSGGQGEDIQYF

abundance: once
j_gene: TRBJ1-1
v_gene: TRBV25-1
d_gene: NA
CDR3nt: TGTGCCAGCAGTGAACAGGGGATTGAAGCTTTCTTT
CDR3aa: CASSEQGIEAFF

abundance: once
j_gene: TRBJ2-2
v_gene: TRBV5-4
d_gene: TRBD1
CDR3nt: TGTGCCAGCAGCCACGGGACAGTGCTTAACACCGGGGAGCTGTTTTTT
CDR3aa: CASSHGTVLNTGELFF

abundance: NA
j_gene: TRBJ2-3
v_gene: TRBV9
d_gene: TRBD2
CDR3nt: TGTGCCAGCAGCGTAGCACTAGCGGGGGGACTCAGAGATACGCAGTATTTT
CDR3aa: CASSVALAGGLRDTQYF

abundance: NA
j_gene: TRBJ1-1
v_gene: TRBV9
d_gene: NA
CDR3nt: TGTGCCAGCAGCGTACAGGGAAACACTGAAGCTTTCTTT
CDR3aa: CASSVQGNTEAFF

abundance: NA
j_gene: TRBJ2-2
v_gene: TRBV6-5
d_gene: NA
CDR3nt: TGTGCCAGCAGTTACGCACAGCACACCGGGGAGCTGTTTTTT
CDR3aa: CASSYAQHTGELFF

abundance: NA
j_gene: TRBJ2-1
v_gene: TRBV3-1/TRBV3-2
d_gene: TRBD1
CDR3nt: TGTGCCAGCAGCCAAGTTGCTGGGACAGCTACTCATTTTTCCTACAATGAGCAGTTCTTC
CDR3aa: CASSQVAGTATHFSYNEQFF

abundance: NA
j_gene: TRBJ1-5
v_gene: TRBV2
d_gene: NA
CDR3nt: TGTGCCAGTACAGGGACCAATCAGCCCCAGCATTTT
CDR3aa: CASTGTNQPQHF

abundance: NA
j_gene: TRBJ1-4
v_gene: TRBV11-3
d_gene: TRBD1
CDR3nt: TGTGCCAGCAGCTCCTCCCTGGGACAGAAAAATGAAAAACTGTTTTTT
CDR3aa: CASSSSLGQKNEKLFF

abundance: NA
j_gene: TRBJ1-4
v_gene: TRBV4-1
d_gene: NA
CDR3nt: TGCGCCAGCAGCCAAACTCAGGGAACGGGCTCAACTAATGAAAAACTGTTTTTT
CDR3aa: CASSQTQGTGSTNEKLFF

abundance: NA
j_gene: TRBJ1-1
v_gene: TRBV29-1
d_gene: TRBD1
CDR3nt: TGCAGCGTAGGAGGACAGGGTGGGACTGAAGCTTTCTTT
CDR3aa: CSVGGQGGTEAFF

abundance: NA
j_gene: TRBJ2-7
v_gene: TRBV10-3
d_gene: NA
CDR3nt: TGTGCCATCAGACCTACACTAACCTACGAGCAGTACTTC
CDR3aa: CAIRPTLTYEQYF

abundance: NA
j_gene: TRBJ1-5
v_gene: TRBV3-1/TRBV3-2
d_gene: NA
CDR3nt: TGTGCCAGCAGCCCCACCCCAGCGGGTCAGCCCCAGCATTTT
CDR3aa: CASSPTPAGQPQHF

abundance: NA
j_gene: TRBJ1-3
v_gene: TRBV11-3
d_gene: NA
CDR3nt: TGTGCCAGCAGCTTACCCGCCAGGATCTCTGGAAACACCATATATTTT
CDR3aa: CASSLPARISGNTIYF

abundance: NA
j_gene: TRBJ2-1
v_gene: TRBV19
d_gene: TRBD2
CDR3nt: TGTGCCAGTAGTCCCCGGCCTAGCGGGGGGGCCAGCTCCTACAATGAGCAGTTCTTC
CDR3aa: CASSPRPSGGASSYNEQFF

abundance: NA
j_gene: TRBJ1-6
v_gene: TRBV14
d_gene: NA
CDR3nt: TGTGCCAGCAGCCAAGAATTCAGAGGAAATTCACCCCTCCACTTT
CDR3aa: CASSQEFRGNSPLHF

abundance: NA
j_gene: TRBJ1-2
v_gene: TRBV14
d_gene: NA
CDR3nt: TGTGCCAGCAGCCAAGGTATCGGGGAAAACTATGGCTACACCTTC
CDR3aa: CASSQGIGENYGYTF

abundance: NA
j_gene: TRBJ1-6
v_gene: TRBV2
d_gene: TRBD1
CDR3nt: TGTGCCAGCATAAGCGCAGGGGGATCACCCCTCCACTTT
CDR3aa: CASISAGGSPLHF

abundance: NA
j_gene: TRBJ1-3
v_gene: TRBV9
d_gene: TRBD1
CDR3nt: TGTGCCAGCTCATCCTCCTCGGGACAGGCTTCTCATTTT
CDR3aa: CASSSSSGQASHF

abundance: NA
j_gene: TRBJ2-3
v_gene: TRBV27
d_gene: TRBD1
CDR3nt: TGTGCCAGCAGTGTACAGGGGGCTTGGTTTGATACGCAGTATTTT
CDR3aa: CASSVQGAWFDTQYF

abundance: NA
j_gene: TRBJ2-5
v_gene: TRBV2
d_gene: TRBD2
CDR3nt: TGTGCCAGCAGAGAAGGTTTGCGGGGGGGCCGAGAGACCCAGTACTTC
CDR3aa: CASREGLRGGRETQYF

abundance: NA
j_gene: TRBJ1-2
v_gene: TRBV11-2
d_gene: NA
CDR3nt: TGTGCCAGCAGCTTAGGGTCGGCTAACTATGGCTACACCTTC
CDR3aa: CASSLGSANYGYTF

abundance: once
j_gene: TRBJ1-2
v_gene: TRBV5-1
d_gene: TRBD1
CDR3nt: TGCGCCAGCAGCTTAGGACAGGGGGCTCGGGGCTACACCTTC
CDR3aa: CASSLGQGARGYTF

abundance: NA
j_gene: TRBJ2-7
v_gene: TRBV7-2
d_gene: NA
CDR3nt: TGTGCCAGCAGCTTAGTTGAGGACTACGAGCAGTACTTC
CDR3aa: CASSLVEDYEQYF